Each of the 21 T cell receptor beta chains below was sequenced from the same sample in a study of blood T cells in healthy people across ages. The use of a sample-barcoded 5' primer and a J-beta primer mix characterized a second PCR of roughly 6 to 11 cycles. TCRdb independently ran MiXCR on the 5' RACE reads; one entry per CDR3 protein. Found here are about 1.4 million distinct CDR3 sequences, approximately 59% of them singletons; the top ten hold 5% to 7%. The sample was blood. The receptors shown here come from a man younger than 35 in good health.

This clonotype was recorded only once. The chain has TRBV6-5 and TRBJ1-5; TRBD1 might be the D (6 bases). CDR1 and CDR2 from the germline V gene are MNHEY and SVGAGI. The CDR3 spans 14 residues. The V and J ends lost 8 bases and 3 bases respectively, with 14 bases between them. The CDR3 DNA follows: TGTGCCAGCGACGTTACAGGGACCAATCAGCCCCAGCATTTT. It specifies CASDVTGTNQPQHF.

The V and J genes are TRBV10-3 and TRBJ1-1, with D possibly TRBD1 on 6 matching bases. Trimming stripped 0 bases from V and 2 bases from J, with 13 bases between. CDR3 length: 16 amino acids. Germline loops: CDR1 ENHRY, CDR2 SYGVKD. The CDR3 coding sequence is TGTGCCATCAGTGAGTCAGTAGGGGGGGACAACACTGAAGCTTTCTTT. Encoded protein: CAISESVGGDNTEAFF.

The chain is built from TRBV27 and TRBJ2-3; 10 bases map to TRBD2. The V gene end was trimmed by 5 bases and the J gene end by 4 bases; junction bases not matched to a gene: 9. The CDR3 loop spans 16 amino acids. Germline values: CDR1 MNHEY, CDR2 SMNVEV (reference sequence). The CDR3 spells CASSLALAGAPDTQYF. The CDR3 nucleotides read TGTGCCAGCAGTCTCGCCCTAGCGGGGGCCCCAGATACGCAGTATTTT.

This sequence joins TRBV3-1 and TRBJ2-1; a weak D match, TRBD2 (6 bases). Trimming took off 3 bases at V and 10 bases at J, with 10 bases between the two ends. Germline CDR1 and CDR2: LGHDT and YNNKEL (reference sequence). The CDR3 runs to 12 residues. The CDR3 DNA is TGTGCCAGCAGCCAGCTAGCGTACGAGCAGTTCTTC. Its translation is CASSQLAYEQFF.

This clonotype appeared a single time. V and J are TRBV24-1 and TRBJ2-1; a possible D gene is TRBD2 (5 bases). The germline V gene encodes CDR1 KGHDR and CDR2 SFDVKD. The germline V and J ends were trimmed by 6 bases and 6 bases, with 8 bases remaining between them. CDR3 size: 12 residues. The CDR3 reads CATSFGGNEQFF. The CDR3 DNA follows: TGTGCCACCAGTTTCGGAGGCAATGAGCAGTTCTTC.

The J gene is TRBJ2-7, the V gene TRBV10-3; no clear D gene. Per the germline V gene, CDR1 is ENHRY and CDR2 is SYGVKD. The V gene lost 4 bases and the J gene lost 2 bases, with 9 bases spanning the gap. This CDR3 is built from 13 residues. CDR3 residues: CAISGSSAYEQYF. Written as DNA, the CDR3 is TGTGCCATCAGTGGGTCTTCAGCCTACGAGCAGTACTTC.

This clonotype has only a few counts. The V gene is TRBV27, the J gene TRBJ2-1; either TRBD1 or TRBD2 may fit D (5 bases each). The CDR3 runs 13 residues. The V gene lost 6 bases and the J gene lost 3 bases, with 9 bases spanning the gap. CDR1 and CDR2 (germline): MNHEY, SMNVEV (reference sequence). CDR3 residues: CASRGDGYNEQFF. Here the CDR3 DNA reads TGTGCCAGCAGAGGGGACGGCTACAATGAGCAGTTCTTC.

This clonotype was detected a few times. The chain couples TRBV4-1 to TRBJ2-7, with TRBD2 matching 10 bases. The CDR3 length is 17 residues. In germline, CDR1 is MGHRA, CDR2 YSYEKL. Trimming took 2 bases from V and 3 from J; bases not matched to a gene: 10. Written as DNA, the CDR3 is TGCGCCAGCAGCCAATGGCCGGTAGGGACTAGCGACTACGAGCAGTACTTC. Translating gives CASSQWPVGTSDYEQYF.

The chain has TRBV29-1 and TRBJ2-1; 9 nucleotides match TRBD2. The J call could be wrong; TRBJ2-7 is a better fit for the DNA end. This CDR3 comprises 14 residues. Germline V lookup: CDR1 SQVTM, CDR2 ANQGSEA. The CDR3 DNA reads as TGCAGCGTTGAAGTCGTAGCGGGGGACAATGAGCAGTACTTC. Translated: CSVEVVAGDNEQYF.

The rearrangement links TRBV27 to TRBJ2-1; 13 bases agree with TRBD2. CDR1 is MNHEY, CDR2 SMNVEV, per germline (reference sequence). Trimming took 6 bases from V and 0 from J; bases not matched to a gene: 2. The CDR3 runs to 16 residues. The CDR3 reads CASRWTSGSSYNEQFF. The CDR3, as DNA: TGTGCCAGCAGATGGACTAGCGGGAGCTCCTACAATGAGCAGTTCTTC.

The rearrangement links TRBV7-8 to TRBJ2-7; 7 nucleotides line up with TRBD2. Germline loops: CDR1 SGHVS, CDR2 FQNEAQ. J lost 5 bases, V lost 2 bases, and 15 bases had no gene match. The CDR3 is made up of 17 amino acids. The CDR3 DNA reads TGTGCCAGCAGCTTATTGAGGTCGGCGGGAGCTTTCCACGAGCAGTACTTC. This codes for CASSLLRSAGAFHEQYF.

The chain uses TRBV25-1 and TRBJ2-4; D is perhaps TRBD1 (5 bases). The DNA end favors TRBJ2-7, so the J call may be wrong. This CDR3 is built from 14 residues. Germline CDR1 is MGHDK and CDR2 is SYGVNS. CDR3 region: CASSENLREYEQYF. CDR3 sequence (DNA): TGTGCCAGCAGTGAGAATCTCAGGGAATACGAGCAGTACTTC.

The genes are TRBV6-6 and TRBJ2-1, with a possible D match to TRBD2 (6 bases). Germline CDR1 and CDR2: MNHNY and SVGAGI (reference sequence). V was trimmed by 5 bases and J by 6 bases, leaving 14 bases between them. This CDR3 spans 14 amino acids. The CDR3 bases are TGTGCCAGCAGTCGTCCCGGGACTCGCAATGAGCAGTTCTTC. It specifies CASSRPGTRNEQFF.

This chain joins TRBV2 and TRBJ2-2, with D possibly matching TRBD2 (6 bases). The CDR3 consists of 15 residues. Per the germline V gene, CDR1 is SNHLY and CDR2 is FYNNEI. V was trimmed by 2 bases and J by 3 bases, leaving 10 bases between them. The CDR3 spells CASSEWGGDTGELFF. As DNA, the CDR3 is TGTGCCAGCAGTGAATGGGGCGGGGACACCGGGGAGCTGTTTTTT.

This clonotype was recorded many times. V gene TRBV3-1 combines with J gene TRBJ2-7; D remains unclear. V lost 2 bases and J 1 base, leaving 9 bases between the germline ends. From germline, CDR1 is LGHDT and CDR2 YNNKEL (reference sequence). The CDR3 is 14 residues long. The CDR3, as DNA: TGTGCCAGCAGCCAATCGGTAGGATCCTACGAGCAGTACTTC. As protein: CASSQSVGSYEQYF.

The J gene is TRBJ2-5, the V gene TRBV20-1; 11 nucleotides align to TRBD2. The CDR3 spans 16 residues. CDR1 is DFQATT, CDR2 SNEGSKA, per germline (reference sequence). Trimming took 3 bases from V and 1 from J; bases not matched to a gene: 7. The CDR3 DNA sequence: TGCAGTGCTAGCTCTGGCCTAGCGGGGGGCCAAGAGACCCAGTACTTC. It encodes CSASSGLAGGQETQYF.

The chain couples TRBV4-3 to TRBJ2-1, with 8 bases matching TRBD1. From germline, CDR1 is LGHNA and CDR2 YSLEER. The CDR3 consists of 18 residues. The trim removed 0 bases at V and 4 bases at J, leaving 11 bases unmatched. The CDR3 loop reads CASSQDGLADRAYNEQFF. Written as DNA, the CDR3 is TGCGCCAGCAGCCAAGATGGCCTGGCGGACAGGGCTTACAATGAGCAGTTCTTC.

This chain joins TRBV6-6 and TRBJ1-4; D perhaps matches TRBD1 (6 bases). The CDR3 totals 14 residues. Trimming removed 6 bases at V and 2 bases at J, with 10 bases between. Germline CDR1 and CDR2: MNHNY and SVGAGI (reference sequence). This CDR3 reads CASRPGQTNEKLFF. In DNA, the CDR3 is TGTGCCAGCAGGCCTGGACAGACTAATGAAAAACTGTTTTTT.

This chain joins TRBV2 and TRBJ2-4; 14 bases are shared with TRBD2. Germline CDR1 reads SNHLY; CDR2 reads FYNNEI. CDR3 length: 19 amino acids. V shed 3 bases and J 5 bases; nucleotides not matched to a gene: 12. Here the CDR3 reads CASSDPIRGLAGGENIQYF. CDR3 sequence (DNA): TGTGCCAGCAGTGACCCTATCCGTGGACTAGCGGGAGGAGAAAACATTCAGTACTTC.

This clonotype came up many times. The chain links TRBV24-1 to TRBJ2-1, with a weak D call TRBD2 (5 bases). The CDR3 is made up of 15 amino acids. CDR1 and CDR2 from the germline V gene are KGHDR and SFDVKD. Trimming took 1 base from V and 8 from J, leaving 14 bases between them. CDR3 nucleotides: TGTGCCACCAGTGATTTAAGCGGCCGACTGTATGAGCAGTTCTTC. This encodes CATSDLSGRLYEQFF.

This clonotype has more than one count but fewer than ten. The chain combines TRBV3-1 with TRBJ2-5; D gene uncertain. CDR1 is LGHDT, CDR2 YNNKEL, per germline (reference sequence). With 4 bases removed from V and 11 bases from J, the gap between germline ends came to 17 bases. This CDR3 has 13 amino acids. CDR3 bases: TGTGCCAGCAGCCGGAAACTGGGAAATGAGCAGTACTTC. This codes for CASSRKLGNEQYF.